This T cell receptor (beta chain) was sequenced during a study of T cells after posttransplantation cyclophosphamide. Overall study findings and caveats: TRB clonality was highly associated with recipient CMV seropositivity and reactivation. Later blood repertoires were often dominated by clones from the donor CD8+ memory compartment. Skin or GI-infiltrating T cells shared few TRB sequences with blood.

Assay: immunoSEQ multiplex PCR; the TCRdb copy retains only in-frame clones and omits some. The table lists 10,000 to 12,000 clones, 95% of them singletons. This CDR3 contains 15 residues. Germline V gene data show CDR1 as MNHEY and CDR2 as SVGAGI. With 4 bases clipped from V and 5 bases from J, the junction kept 7 bases outside the gene matches. Comment on this clone: The antigen remains unidentified.

On the day of bone marrow donation, the related graft donor provided peripheral blood. This chain uses TRBV6-5 with TRBJ2-2; 7 bases are a match to TRBD1. The sample consisted of naive CD8+ T cells sorted from PBMCs. This TCR was sampled from a young man in good health and a related stem cell transplant donor. CDR3 sequence reads: CASSFANRGTGELFF. The CDR3, as DNA: TGTGCCAGCAGTTTCGCCAACAGGGGAACCGGGGAGCTGTTTTTT.